The subject of this entry is one T cell receptor (beta chain). Enrolment of Seattle patients took place during active infection, and they were followed longitudinally. V was clipped by 0 bases and J by 1 base; unmatched bases: 10. CDR1 and CDR2 from the germline V gene are SGHRS and YFSETQ. This CDR3 has 18 residues. The data stem from a study of blood T cell repertoires in COVID-19. About the study: Spain, Italy and the United States supplied samples that represented acute and convalescent COVID-19. The cDNA or gDNA used as material had been derived from T cells, B-cell-depleted T cells, or PBMCs.

Sequencing was performed with immunoSEQ multiplex PCR; in TCRdb, only in-frame clones are kept and a portion is missing. Of 400,000 to 450,000 clones listed, around 91% are singletons. The origin of this receptor is a middle-aged woman with COVID-19, enrolled during active disease. Sequencing was done on a sample of peripheral blood. V usage is TRBV5-1 and J usage is TRBJ2-7; 10 bases map to TRBD1. The CDR3 DNA follows: TGCGCCAGCAGCTTGGGGGACAGGGGAACTCCAAAATCCTACGAGCAGTACTTC. It translates to CASSLGDRGTPKSYEQYF.